This TCR beta chain was sequenced for a study of Graves' ophthalmopathy and Graves' hyperthyroidism. Study conclusions and caveats: Most thyroid clonotypes expanded beyond 0.001 frequency were also found in blood.

Moderate-to-severe activity, CAS ≥3, NOSPECS ≥4 and duration under 3 months were recorded for donors with ophthalmopathy. The source of the PBMCs was over 8.5 ml of fresh peripheral blood. Amplified TCR beta CDR3 regions were obtained using RNA transcripts as template. An initial RT-PCR round employing HTBI primers preceded a second-round multiplex PCR. TCRdb processed the multiplex PCR reads anew with MiXCR; each CDR3 protein has one entry. The repertoire holds 600,000 to 950,000 distinct CDR3 sequences, with roughly 41% as singletons. The CDR3 length is 15 residues. The germline gives CDR1 SGHTA, CDR2 FQGNSA. The J segment lost 5 bases and the V segment lost 5 bases, leaving 7 bases of the junction unmatched. This clonotype was counted many times. The antigen is not known.

Specimen: peripheral blood. This clonotype was sampled from an adult man with Graves' ophthalmopathy. The rearrangement uses TRBV7-2 and TRBJ2-7; 12 bases match TRBD1. The CDR3 DNA reads as TGTGCCAGCAGCACTGGGACAGGGGGCCTCAACGAGCAGTACTTC. Translating gives CASSTGTGGLNEQYF.